This T cell receptor beta chain came from a study of spatial heterogeneity in lung cancer. Time point reported: blood at routine non-recurrence follow-up after resection. The CDR3 runs 14 residues. Trimming took 1 base from V and 4 from J, leaving 10 bases between them. TCRdb re-called the 5' RACE reads with MiXCR, one entry per CDR3 protein. The sample records roughly 15,000 distinct CDR3 sequences, about 20% being singletons. In its sample, this clonotype ranks as medium-sized. The rearrangement joins TRBV12-3 or TRBV12-4 to TRBJ2-5, with D possibly called TRBD1 or TRBD2 (5 bases each). This material consisted of PBMCs, taken at follow-up. This TCR derives from a male donor with early-stage non-small cell lung cancer. DNA of the CDR3: TGTGCCAGCAGTTTAGAGACTGGGGGAGAGACCCAGTACTTC. Its protein product is CASSLETGGETQYF.